A selection of T cell receptor beta chains follows, all from one sample in a study of T cells in Graves' hyperthyroidism and ophthalmopathy. MiXCR, run by TCRdb on the multiplex PCR reads, gives a single entry per CDR3 protein. Of about 360,000 distinct CDR3 sequences in the sample, about 12% were seen once. The source material was blood. All receptors derive from a woman between 18 and 29 years old with Graves' hyperthyroidism. The CDR3 runs from the conserved cysteine through the conserved F or W. A D gene is named only where the DNA matches it firmly. Not every row has a clone size; where given, it reads once, few, many or a size class.

D gene	V gene	J gene	clone size	CDR3 DNA	CDR3 protein
-	TRBV5-1	TRBJ1-2	many	TGCGCCAGCAGCTTGGAGACTACTAACTATGGCTACACCTTC	CASSLETTNYGYTF
TRBD2	TRBV3-1	TRBJ2-3	many	TGTGCCAGCAGCCAAGGGACTAGCGGGGCGAGCACAGATACGCAGTATTTT	CASSQGTSGASTDTQYF
TRBD2	TRBV7-9	TRBJ2-7	many	TGTGCCAGCAGCCACGGGACTACTAAGTCCTACGAGCAGTACTTC	CASSHGTTKSYEQYF
-	TRBV7-8	TRBJ1-3	many	TGTGCCAGCAGCTTAGCGTGGTTGGGGGACTCTGGAAACACCATATATTTT	CASSLAWLGDSGNTIYF
TRBD2	TRBV9	TRBJ2-2	few	TGTGCCAGCAGCGTTCATAGCGGGGCCAACACCGGGGAGCTGTTTTTT	CASSVHSGANTGELFF
-	TRBV28	TRBJ1-6	few	TGTGCCAGCCTGCAGGGTACCTATAATTCACCCCTCCACTTT	CASLQGTYNSPLHF
-	TRBV7-3	TRBJ1-1	many	TGTGCCAGCAGCTTATATGGGGGAGTAACCACTGAAGCTTTCTTT	CASSLYGGVTTEAFF
-	TRBV20-1	TRBJ1-4	many	TGCAGTGCCGGGGGGATATCCACAACTAATGAAAAACTGTTTTTT	CSAGGISTTNEKLFF
-	TRBV7-2	TRBJ2-3	many	TGTGCCAGCAGCCCTGGGTGGGGAGATACGCAGTATTTT	CASSPGWGDTQYF
TRBD2	TRBV3-1	TRBJ2-1	many	TGTGCCAGCAGCCGAAGACTAGCAGGCGACAATGAGCAGTTCTTC	CASSRRLAGDNEQFF
-	TRBV28	TRBJ2-3	many	TGTGCCAGCTGGAAAGGCACAGATACGCAGTATTTT	CASWKGTDTQYF
-	TRBV5-6	TRBJ2-1	many	TGTGCCAGCAGCTTGGTGGCCCCCAACCGTGAGCAGTTCTTC	CASSLVAPNREQFF
TRBD1	TRBV20-1	TRBJ1-5	many	TGCAGTGCTAGAGATCCAACAGGGGGAAATCAGCCCCAGCATTTT	CSARDPTGGNQPQHF
TRBD1	TRBV6-1	TRBJ1-2	-	TGTGCCAGCAGTACGGGACAGGGGGGCTACACCTTC	CASSTGQGGYTF
-	TRBV4-3	TRBJ2-1	few	TGCGCCAGCAGCCAAGATTTTGGGTACAATGAGCAGTTCTTC	CASSQDFGYNEQFF
-	TRBV10-3	TRBJ2-7	many	TGTGCCATCAGTGAGTCGAACCTTTGGAGTGGGCTAGCGATATCCGAGCAGTACTTC	CAISESNLWSGLAISEQYF
TRBD1	TRBV19	TRBJ2-7	many	TGTGCCAGCAGCAAGGGGACAGGGGTCTACGAGCAGTACTTC	CASSKGTGVYEQYF
-	TRBV3-1	TRBJ2-7	many	TGTGCCAGCAGCCAGAAGCTCGAGCAGTACTTC	CASSQKLEQYF
-	TRBV6-2/TRBV6-3	TRBJ2-1	many	TGTGCCAGCAGTTCTCCCGGAGGAGGGGCGTTCGTCAATGAGCAGTTCTTC	CASSSPGGGAFVNEQFF
-	TRBV12-3/TRBV12-4	TRBJ1-1	many	TGTGCCAGCAGTTTCTGGGGAACTGAAGCTTTCTTT	CASSFWGTEAFF
TRBD1	TRBV14	TRBJ2-7	many	TGTGCCAGCAGCCAAGAAGGAACAGGGGGCCCCCACGAGCAGTACTTC	CASSQEGTGGPHEQYF
TRBD2	TRBV27	TRBJ2-4	few	TGTGCCAGCAGTACAAGACTAGCGGGGTCCAAAAACATTCAGTACTTC	CASSTRLAGSKNIQYF
-	TRBV7-2	TRBJ2-5	many	TGTGCCAGCAGCTTAGACCTACTCGGGGCCCAGTACTTC	CASSLDLLGAQYF
-	TRBV7-9	TRBJ1-4	-	TGTGCCAGCAGCTTAACGACAATCTCAACTAATGAAAAACTGTTTTTT	CASSLTTISTNEKLFF
-	TRBV2	TRBJ1-1	many	TGTGCCAGCTTGACTATACCAAACACTGAAGCTTTCTTT	CASLTIPNTEAFF
TRBD1	TRBV3-1	TRBJ1-2	many	TGTGCCAGCAGCCCGGGACAGGGAAACTATGGCTACACCTTC	CASSPGQGNYGYTF
-	TRBV20-1	TRBJ1-5	many	TGCAGTGCTAGGACAGTTTATAGCAATCAGCCCCAGCATTTT	CSARTVYSNQPQHF
-	TRBV28	TRBJ2-7	many	TGTGCCAGCAGTTTTACCCCAAGACGCCCCCCATCCGGAAGGATAACCTACGAGCAGTACTTC	CASSFTPRRPPSGRITYEQYF
TRBD2	TRBV20-1	TRBJ2-3	many	TGCAGTGCACGACTAGCGGGAGACTATACGCAGTATTTT	CSARLAGDYTQYF
TRBD2	TRBV19	TRBJ2-3	few	TGTGCCAGTAGTGTACAGCCGGCGGGGGTAACCGATACGCAGTATTTT	CASSVQPAGVTDTQYF
-	TRBV30	TRBJ2-2	-	TGTGCCTGGATATGGTACACCGGGGAGCTGTTTTTT	CAWIWYTGELFF
TRBD1	TRBV7-9	TRBJ2-1	many	TGTGCCAGCAGCTTTTCTAGTTTCGGACAGGGGGGAGAAGTGGGAAATGAGCAGTTCTTC	CASSFSSFGQGGEVGNEQFF
TRBD2	TRBV3-1	TRBJ2-7	many	TGTGCCAGCAGCCTAACTGGCAGCGGGAGTCCCTACGAGCAGTACTTC	CASSLTGSGSPYEQYF
-	TRBV12-5	TRBJ2-3	many	TGTGCTAGTGGTTTGGACAGTCCCACAGATACGCAGTATTTT	CASGLDSPTDTQYF
TRBD1	TRBV6-1	TRBJ2-7	-	TGTGCCAGCACTAAGGACAGGGGCTCCTACGAGCAGTACTTC	CASTKDRGSYEQYF
-	TRBV20-1	TRBJ2-7	many	TGCAGTGCCGAGGGACAAACTCTGGATACCTACGAGCAGTACTTC	CSAEGQTLDTYEQYF
-	TRBV3-1	TRBJ1-3	many	TGTGCCAGCAGCGAGGGAAACACCATATATTTT	CASSEGNTIYF
-	TRBV4-1	TRBJ2-1	few	TGCGCCAGCAGCCAATTATTTCGGAGGTCTAGGTCCTACAATGAGCAGTTCTTC	CASSQLFRRSRSYNEQFF
-	TRBV7-8	TRBJ2-3	many	TGTGCCAGCAGCCTGCAACGTCCCGGGCTTCGCACAGATACGCAGTATTTT	CASSLQRPGLRTDTQYF
-	TRBV28	TRBJ1-2	many	TGTGCCAGCAATTCCGCGTCGGGGGCGAGTGGCTACACCTTC	CASNSASGASGYTF
-	TRBV27	TRBJ1-1	few	TGTGCCAGCAGCCCCAGAGGGTTCGCTGAAGCTTTCTTT	CASSPRGFAEAFF
-	TRBV19	TRBJ2-1	many	TGTGCCAGTAGCCCCGCCACAGGGTTGCGCTACAATGAGCAGTTCTTC	CASSPATGLRYNEQFF
-	TRBV28	TRBJ1-4	many	TGTGCCAGCAAGGGCTCCGGCGAAAAACTGTTTTTT	CASKGSGEKLFF
-	TRBV7-2	TRBJ2-7	-	TGTGCCAGCAGCTTAGTGGGTTTCCACGAGCAGTGCTTC	CASSLVGFHEQCF
TRBD1	TRBV5-1	TRBJ2-7	many	TGCGCCAGCAGCCTCCACGGGGGACAGGGGTTTACGCAGTACTTC	CASSLHGGQGFTQYF
-	TRBV28	TRBJ2-5	many	TGTGCCAGCAGCCCCCCTGGATACAGGAAAAGCAGAGAGACCCAGTACTTC	CASSPPGYRKSRETQYF
TRBD1	TRBV7-2	TRBJ2-7	many	TGTGCCAGCAGCTTAGTTTCGACAGGGAGCTCCTACGAGCAGTACTTC	CASSLVSTGSSYEQYF
TRBD2	TRBV27	TRBJ2-1	many	TGTGCCAGCAGCCCTACCCTAGCGGGAGTTCGAAATGAGCAGTTCTTC	CASSPTLAGVRNEQFF
TRBD1	TRBV20-1	TRBJ1-6	-	TGCAGTGCCGAGAGGACAGGGGTTGGTTCACCCCTCCACTTT	CSAERTGVGSPLHF
-	TRBV6-1	TRBJ2-3	few	TGTGCCAGCTCTCCCCGGGGCAACTTTCGGGCAGATACGCAGTATTTT	CASSPRGNFRADTQYF
-	TRBV12-3/TRBV12-4	TRBJ1-5	many	TGTGCCAGCGCCGGCGGGGCCCCGTTGCCCCAGCATTTT	CASAGGAPLPQHF